A single sample gave rise to the 26 T cell receptor beta chains below, sequenced in a study of cytotoxic CD8 clonotypes in ibrutinib-treated CLL. Method: immunoSEQ multiplex PCR; TCRdb's copy keeps in-frame clones and lacks some. Of approximately 40,000 clones listed, 60% to 75% are singletons. The source was PBMCs, collected at disease progression, from a patient treated with ibrutinib. Receptors originate from a human donor with chronic lymphocytic leukemia.

The chain joins TRBV5-1 to TRBJ2-3, with D possibly being TRBD1 (6 bases). This CDR3 contains 14 residues. Germline V CDR1 and CDR2: SGHRS, YFSETQ. Trimming took 2 bases from V and 8 from J, leaving 15 bases between them. CDR3 protein: CASSFTTGWATQYF. The CDR3 DNA follows: TGCGCCAGCAGCTTCACCACAGGGTGGGCTACGCAGTATTTT.

The CDR3 loop reads CASSQDPTGEWYEQYF. CDR3 nucleotide sequence: TGCGCCAGCAGCCAAGACCCGACAGGGGAGTGGTACGAGCAGTACTTC. The chain has TRBV4-1 and TRBJ2-7; TRBD1 matches 8 bases. J gave up 4 bases and V 0 bases, and 8 bases lay outside the gene matches. CDR1 MGHRA and CDR2 YSYEKL come from the germline V gene. The CDR3 loop spans 16 amino acids.

This clone was picked up one time. This CDR3 reads CASSPHSGGFNQPQHF. The CDR3 region has the DNA TGTGCCAGTAGCCCCCATTCGGGGGGATTCAATCAGCCCCAGCATTTT. This chain joins TRBV19 and TRBJ1-5; maybe TRBD1 (5 bases). The CDR3 is 16 residues long. Germline CDR1 LNHDA, CDR2 SQIVND (reference sequence). Trimming left V 6 bases short and J 3 bases short, with 18 bases between.

The V gene is TRBV11-2, the J gene TRBJ2-3, with TRBD1 matching 9 bases. Germline V gene sequence: CDR1 SGHAT, CDR2 FQNNGV. This CDR3 has 12 residues. With V trimmed by 5 bases and J by 10 bases, 4 bases remained unmatched. The DNA for the CDR3 is TGTGCCAGCAGCATGGGACAGGGTTCGCAGTATTTT. Translated, it gives CASSMGQGSQYF.

This chain joins TRBV5-1 and TRBJ1-2; tentatively, D is TRBD1 (5 bases). Germline loops: CDR1 SGHRS, CDR2 YFSETQ. The CDR3 runs 13 residues. Trimming removed 5 bases at V and 4 bases at J, with 12 bases between. The CDR3 DNA is TGCGCCAGCAGTCAGCAGGGAACCTATGGCTACACCTTC. This sequence encodes CASSQQGTYGYTF.

The chain couples TRBV5-4 to TRBJ2-3; D gene uncertain. The CDR3 is 14 residues long. V was pared by 1 base and J by 2 bases, with 8 bases between. Germline loops: CDR1 SGHNT, CDR2 YYREEE (reference sequence). CDR3 region: CASSLLSATDTQYF. The CDR3 DNA reads TGTGCCAGCAGCTTGTTGTCGGCCACAGATACGCAGTATTTT.

The chain uses TRBV4-2 and TRBJ2-5, with D perhaps TRBD2 (5 bases). V lost 4 bases and J 5 bases, leaving 11 bases between the germline ends. Germline lookup yields CDR1 LGHNA and CDR2 YNFKEQ. The CDR3 extends over 13 amino acids. CDR3 nucleotide sequence: TGTGCCAGCAGCCCCGGGGTAGGGGAGACCCAGTACTTC. It encodes CASSPGVGETQYF.

The chain carries TRBV6-1 and TRBJ2-1; D perhaps matches TRBD2 (6 bases). Looked up from germline, CDR1 is MNHNS and CDR2 is SASEGT. V lost 6 bases, J lost 0 bases, and 12 bases lay in between. This CDR3 contains 15 residues. CDR3 region: CASRNAGGSYNEQFF. CDR3 sequence (DNA): TGTGCCAGCAGGAACGCCGGGGGCTCCTACAATGAGCAGTTCTTC.

The chain recombines TRBV10-3 with TRBJ1-2; D is undetermined. This CDR3 has 12 amino acids. Deletions cut 4 bases from V and 2 bases from J, with 5 bases between. Looked up from germline, CDR1 is ENHRY and CDR2 is SYGVKD. As DNA, the CDR3 is TGTGCCATCAGTGGAGGGAACTATGGCTACACCTTC. As protein: CAISGGNYGYTF.

In regard to this clone: One end of the junction is discordant with germline, which a read error may explain. The V gene is TRBV7-7, the J gene TRBJ1-3, with unresolved D. The CDR3 has 17 amino acids. The germline CDR1 and CDR2 sequences are SSHAT and FNYEAQ (reference sequence). The CDR3 DNA follows: TGTGCTAGCAGCTTCACCGGACCTCTGACCTCTGGAAACACCATATATTTT. Protein product: CASSFTGPLTSGNTIYF.

V and J are TRBV10-1 and TRBJ2-7; 9 nucleotides line up with TRBD1. The V segment lost 2 bases and the J segment 4 bases; nucleotides outside the gene matches: 3. This CDR3 has 14 residues. CDR1 is WNHNN and CDR2 is SYGVQD in the germline V gene (reference sequence). In DNA, the CDR3 is TGCGCCAGCAGTGAGACTGGACAGGGGTACGAGCAGTACTTC. Translated, it gives CASSETGQGYEQYF.

By share, this clone ranks as medium-sized. V is TRBV27 and J is TRBJ2-7; 7 positions agree with TRBD2. Germline values: CDR1 MNHEY, CDR2 SMNVEV (reference sequence). With 11 bases clipped from V and 3 bases from J, the junction kept 4 bases outside the gene matches. The CDR3 runs 11 residues. The CDR3, as DNA: TGTGCCCCGAGGGAGGGCTACGAGCAGTACTTC. The encoded protein is CAPREGYEQYF.

The J gene is TRBJ2-7, the V gene TRBV15; 12 nucleotides align to TRBD2. V lost 4 bases, J lost 0 bases, and 10 bases stayed unmatched. The length of the CDR3 is 18 residues. Per germline, CDR1 LNHNV and CDR2 YYDKDF (reference sequence). CDR3 sequence (DNA): TGTGCCACCAGCACCCCTGGACTAGCGGGAAAGAGCTCCTACGAGCAGTACTTC. Protein: CATSTPGLAGKSSYEQYF. Full variable domain (outside the CDR3, taken from reference TRBV15 and TRBJ2-7): DAMVIQNPRYQVTQFGKPVTLSCSQTLNHNVMYWYQQKSSQAPKLLFHYYDKDFNNEADTPDNFQSRRPNTSFCFLDIRSPGLGDTAMYLCATSTPGLAGKSSYEQYFGPGTRLTVT.

The table lists this clone with a count of one. The rearrangement links TRBV7-8 to TRBJ2-1; TRBD2 might be the D (5 bases). The germline V gene encodes CDR1 SGHVS and CDR2 FQNEAQ. This CDR3 comprises 16 residues. Trimming took 4 bases from V and 6 from J, leaving 19 bases between them. The CDR3 DNA is TGTGCCAGCAGCTGGACCCTAGCACCCCCACCCAATGAGCAGTTCTTC. Its translation is CASSWTLAPPPNEQFF.

This chain joins TRBV12-5 and TRBJ2-1, with D unresolved. CDR3 size: 11 residues. Per the germline V gene, CDR1 is LGHNT and CDR2 is FRNRAP. V dropped 5 bases and J dropped 10 bases, with 9 bases sitting between them. This CDR3 is CASGLAWEQFF. For the CDR3, the DNA is TGTGCTAGTGGTCTCGCTTGGGAGCAGTTCTTC.

The J gene is TRBJ2-2, the V gene TRBV11-2, with 12 bases that match TRBD1. The germline gives CDR1 SGHAT, CDR2 FQNNGV. V was pared by 1 base and J by 7 bases, with 4 bases of the junction left unmatched. The CDR3 has 16 residues. CDR3 residues: CASSLGDRGRVGELFF. The CDR3 nucleotides are TGTGCCAGCAGCTTAGGGGACAGGGGGCGCGTCGGGGAGCTGTTTTTT.

This chain connects TRBV7-8 to TRBJ1-1; D is unresolved. The CDR3 runs to 14 residues. The V end lost 0 bases, the J end lost 4 bases, and 9 bases lay between the germline ends. Germline V gene lookup returns CDR1 SGHVS and CDR2 FQNEAQ. Here the CDR3 reads CASSLAVRVTEAFF. The CDR3 nucleotides read TGTGCCAGCAGCTTAGCGGTAAGGGTCACTGAAGCTTTCTTT.

The chain employs TRBV5-4 and TRBJ2-2, with TRBD1 as a possible D gene (5 bases). The length of the CDR3 is 15 residues. The ends were cut back, 2 bases at V and 8 bases at J, with 16 bases in the middle. Germline loops: CDR1 SGHNT, CDR2 YYREEE (reference sequence). This chain's CDR3 is CASSFSAQGGGELFF. CDR3 coding DNA: TGTGCCAGCAGCTTTTCGGCGCAGGGTGGGGGGGAGCTGTTTTTT. Supplemented by reference TRBV5-4 and TRBJ2-2, the full variable domain reads ETGVTQSPTHLIKTRGQQVTLRCSSQSGHNTVSWYQQALGQGPQFIFQYYREEENGRGNFPPRFSGLQFPNYSSELNVNALELDDSALYLCASSFSAQGGGELFFGEGSRLTVL.

The DNA for the CDR3 is TGTGCCAGCAGCCCTTTTGTTTCTGGGGCCCCCGGGACCCAGTACTTC. The encoded protein is CASSPFVSGAPGTQYF. The V and J genes are TRBV6-6 and TRBJ2-5, with D possibly being TRBD1 (5 bases). The germline gives CDR1 MNHNY, CDR2 SVGAGI (reference sequence). CDR3 length: 16 residues. Trimming left V 6 bases short and J 7 bases short, with 24 bases between.

The V call is TRBV14, the J call TRBJ1-5; TRBD1 is a possible D gene (5 bases). Trimming stripped 4 bases from V and 0 bases from J, with 16 bases between. This CDR3 comprises 17 residues. CDR1 and CDR2 from the germline V gene are SGHDN and FVKESK. In nucleotides, the CDR3 is TGTGCCAGCAGCCGAATGACAGCCGCGTATAGCAATCAGCCCCAGCATTTT. Its translation: CASSRMTAAYSNQPQHF.

The chain couples TRBV2 to TRBJ1-2; no firm D call. This CDR3 is built from 15 residues. V lost 0 bases, J lost 2 bases, and 10 bases lay in between. Germline V CDR1 and CDR2: SNHLY, FYNNEI. This CDR3 is CASSEAVMINYGYTF. For the CDR3, the DNA is TGTGCCAGCAGTGAAGCGGTGATGATCAACTATGGCTACACCTTC.

This clone was counted once. The chain uses TRBV6-1 and TRBJ2-5; TRBD2 matches 7 bases. This CDR3 spans 16 amino acids. Germline CDR1 reads MNHNS; CDR2 reads SASEGT. With 4 bases clipped from V and 0 bases from J, the junction kept 8 bases outside the gene matches. The CDR3 coding sequence is TGTGCCAGCAGTGTCCAGCGGGGCGACGACCAAGAGACCCAGTACTTC. This sequence encodes CASSVQRGDDQETQYF.

The chain couples TRBV28 to TRBJ1-1; a possible D gene is TRBD1 (6 bases). Germline CDR1 and CDR2: MDHEN and SYDVKM. Trimming cost V 3 bases and J 8 bases, with 13 bases left between them. This CDR3 contains 13 residues. CDR3 sequence: CASSLTRGIEAFF. The CDR3 nucleotides are TGTGCCAGCAGTTTGACGAGGGGGATCGAAGCTTTCTTT. The full variable domain, completed using reference TRBV28 and TRBJ1-1, is DVKVTQSSRYLVKRTGEKVFLECVQDMDHENMFWYRQDPGLGLRLIYFSYDVKMKEKGDIPEGYSVSREKKERFSLILESASTNQTSMYLCASSLTRGIEAFFGQGTRLTVV.

This clone was seen more than once but under ten times. The V and J genes are TRBV15 and TRBJ1-1; 7 nucleotides line up with TRBD1. V gave up 1 base and J gave up 6 bases; unmatched junction bases: 2. CDR1 and CDR2 from the germline V gene are LNHNV and YYDKDF (reference sequence). CDR3 length: 13 residues. The CDR3 region is CATSRVQGAEAFF. The CDR3 region has the DNA TGTGCCACCAGCAGAGTGCAGGGGGCTGAAGCTTTCTTT.

V usage is TRBV6-1 and J usage is TRBJ2-3, with D possibly TRBD2 on 6 matching bases. The length of the CDR3 is 15 residues. The V gene lost 1 base and the J gene lost 5 bases, with 13 bases spanning the gap. Per the germline V gene, CDR1 is MNHNS and CDR2 is SASEGT. The CDR3 region has the DNA TGTGCCAGCAGTGAAGAGGTGGGAGGCGGAGATACGCAGTATTTT. Its protein product is CASSEEVGGGDTQYF.

V gene TRBV5-1 combines with J gene TRBJ1-1; D possibly corresponds to TRBD1 (5 bases). V dropped 1 base and J dropped 3 bases, with 13 bases sitting between them. Per germline, CDR1 SGHRS and CDR2 YFSETQ. This CDR3 has 15 residues. The CDR3 DNA reads as TGCGCCAGCAGCTTGATGAGGGGCGGGGACACTGAAGCTTTCTTT. Translating gives CASSLMRGGDTEAFF.